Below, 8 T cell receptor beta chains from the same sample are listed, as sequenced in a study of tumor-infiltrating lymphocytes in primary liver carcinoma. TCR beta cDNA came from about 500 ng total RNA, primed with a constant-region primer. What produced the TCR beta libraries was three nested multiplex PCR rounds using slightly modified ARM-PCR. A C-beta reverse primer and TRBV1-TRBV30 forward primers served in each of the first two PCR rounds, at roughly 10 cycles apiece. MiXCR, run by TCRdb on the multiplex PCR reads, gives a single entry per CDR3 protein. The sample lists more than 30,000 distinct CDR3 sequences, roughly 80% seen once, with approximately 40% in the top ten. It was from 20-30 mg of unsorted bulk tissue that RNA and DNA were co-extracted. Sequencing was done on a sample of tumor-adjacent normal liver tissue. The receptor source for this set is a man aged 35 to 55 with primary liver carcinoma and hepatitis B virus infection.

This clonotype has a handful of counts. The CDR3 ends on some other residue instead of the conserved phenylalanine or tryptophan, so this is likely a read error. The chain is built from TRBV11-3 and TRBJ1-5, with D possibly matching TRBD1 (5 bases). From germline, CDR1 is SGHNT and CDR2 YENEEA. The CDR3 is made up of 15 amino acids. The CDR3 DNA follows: TGTGCCAGCAGCTTAGATCTGGGGGTGGCTCAGTCCCAGCATCTC. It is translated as CASSLDLGVAQSQHL.

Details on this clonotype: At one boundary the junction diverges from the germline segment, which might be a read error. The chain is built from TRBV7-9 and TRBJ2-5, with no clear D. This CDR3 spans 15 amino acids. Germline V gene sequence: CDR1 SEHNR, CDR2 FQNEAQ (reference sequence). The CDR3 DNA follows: TGTGCCAGCAACTTGGGAATGGGGTTCCAAGAGGCCCAGTACTTC. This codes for CASNLGMGFQEAQYF.

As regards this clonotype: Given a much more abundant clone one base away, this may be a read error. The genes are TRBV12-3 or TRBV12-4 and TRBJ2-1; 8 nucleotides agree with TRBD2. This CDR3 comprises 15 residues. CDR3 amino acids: CASCLISGGGNEQFF. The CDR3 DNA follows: TGTGCCAGCTGTTTAATCAGCGGGGGAGGAAATGAGCAGTTCTTC.

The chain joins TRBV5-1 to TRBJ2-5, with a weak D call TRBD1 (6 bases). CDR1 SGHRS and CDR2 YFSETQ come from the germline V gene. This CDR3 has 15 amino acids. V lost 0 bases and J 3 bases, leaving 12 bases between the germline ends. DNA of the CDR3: TGCGCCAGCAGCTTGGCCGGGACAACCGAAGAGACCCAGTACTTC. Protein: CASSLAGTTEETQYF.

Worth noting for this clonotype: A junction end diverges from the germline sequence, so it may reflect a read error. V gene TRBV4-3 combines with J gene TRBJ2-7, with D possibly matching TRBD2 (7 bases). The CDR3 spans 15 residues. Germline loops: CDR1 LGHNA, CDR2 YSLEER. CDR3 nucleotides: TGCGCCAGCAGCCAAGATATGGGGGCGGGAGACGAACAGTATTTC. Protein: CASSQDMGAGDEQYF.

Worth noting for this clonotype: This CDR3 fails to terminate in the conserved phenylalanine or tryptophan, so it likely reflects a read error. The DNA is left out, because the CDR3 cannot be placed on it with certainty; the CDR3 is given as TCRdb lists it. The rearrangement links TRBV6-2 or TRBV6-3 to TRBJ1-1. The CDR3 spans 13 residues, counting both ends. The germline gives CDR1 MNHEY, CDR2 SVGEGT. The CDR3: CASSYSGRRETFI.

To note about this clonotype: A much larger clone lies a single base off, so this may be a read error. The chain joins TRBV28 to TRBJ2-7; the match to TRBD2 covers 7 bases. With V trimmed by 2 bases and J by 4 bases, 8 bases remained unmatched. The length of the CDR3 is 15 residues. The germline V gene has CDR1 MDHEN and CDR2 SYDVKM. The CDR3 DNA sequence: TGTGCCAGCAGTTTAACACGCGGGAGAAGGTACGAGCAGTACTTC. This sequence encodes CASSLTRGRRYEQYF.

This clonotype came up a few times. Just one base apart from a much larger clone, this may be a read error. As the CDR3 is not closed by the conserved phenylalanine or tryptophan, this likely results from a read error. For the CDR3, the DNA is TGTGCCAGCAGTTTAGGTTCCATCACAGATACGCAGTATCTT. As protein: CASSLGSITDTQYL. The V call is TRBV28, the J call TRBJ2-3, with D unresolved. The V gene lost 2 bases and the J gene lost 2 bases, with 8 bases spanning the gap. CDR1 is MDHEN and CDR2 is SYDVKM in the germline V gene. CDR3 length: 14 amino acids.